This paragraph covers one T cell receptor (beta chain) sequence. The method was immunoSEQ multiplex PCR; TCRdb's version includes in-frame clones alone and lacks a portion of them. This table holds fewer than 300,000 clones, approximately 84% found once. The ends lost 5 bases at V and 0 bases at J; junction bases unmatched: 6. CDR1 is SGHTA, CDR2 FQGTGA, per germline. This CDR3 is 18 amino acids long. The data belong to a study of blood T cell repertoires in COVID-19. Study context: Samples representing acute and convalescent COVID-19 were sourced from the United States, Italy and Spain.

Sample: peripheral blood. This receptor was identified in a human donor with COVID-19, enrolled during active disease. The donor label of this sample is uncertain. V gene TRBV7-3 combines with J gene TRBJ2-6; TRBD2 agrees at 11 bases. The CDR3 DNA is TGTGCCAGCAGCCGAGGACTAGCGGGTACCTCTGGGGCCAACGTCCTGACTTTC. Protein product: CASSRGLAGTSGANVLTF. Full variable domain (missing parts from reference TRBV7-3 and TRBJ2-6): GAGVSQTPSNKVTEKGKYVELRCDPISGHTALYWYRQSLGQGPEFLIYFQGTGAADDSGLPNDRFFAVRPEGSVSTLKIQRTERGDSAVYLCASSRGLAGTSGANVLTFGAGSRLTVL.